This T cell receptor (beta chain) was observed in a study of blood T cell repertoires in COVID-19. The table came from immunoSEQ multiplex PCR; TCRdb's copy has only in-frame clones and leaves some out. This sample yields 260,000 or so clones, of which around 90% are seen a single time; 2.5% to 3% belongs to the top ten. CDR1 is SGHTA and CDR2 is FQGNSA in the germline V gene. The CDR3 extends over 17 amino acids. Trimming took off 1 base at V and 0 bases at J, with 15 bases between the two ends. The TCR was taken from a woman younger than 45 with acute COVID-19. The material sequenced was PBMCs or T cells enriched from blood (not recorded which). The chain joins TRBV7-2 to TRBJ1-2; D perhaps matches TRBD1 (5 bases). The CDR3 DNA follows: TGTGCCAGCAGCTTAGATGGCGTTGGGGCAACTAACTATGGCTACACCTTC. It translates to CASSLDGVGATNYGYTF.